This TCR beta chain was retrieved from a study of cytomegalovirus exposure and HLA in healthy donors. Across the whole study: As an earlier analysis found, about 179 million T cells yielded around 110 million unique TCR beta sequences. An early release of data contained 80 million to 85 million unique TCRs, which came from HLA-typed donors. Study-level findings and limits: In a later analysis, productive TCRs from donors in an Asian-associated ancestry cluster reportedly carried fewer N-insertions than the cohort mean.

V lost 1 base to trimming and J lost 3 bases, with 16 bases between them. This CDR3 region has 16 residues. Per the germline V gene, CDR1 is SGHVS and CDR2 is FQNEAQ. A word on this clone: Its specificity is unknown.

The PCR had 60 Vbeta and 13 Jbeta primers. TCRdb's copy holds only in-frame clones and misses some; the assay was immunoSEQ multiplex PCR. Of approximately 260,000 clones in the sample, 85% to 95% are singletons; the top ten hold about 1.7%. V is TRBV7-8 and J is TRBJ2-7, with D perhaps TRBD2 (5 bases). This clonotype originated in a girl aged 2-10 years in good health and CMV-seronegative. The sample taken for sequencing was PBMCs. CDR3 sequence reads: CASSLGGFGFGYEQYF. The CDR3 bases are TGTGCCAGCAGCTTAGGAGGGTTCGGATTTGGCTACGAGCAGTACTTC.